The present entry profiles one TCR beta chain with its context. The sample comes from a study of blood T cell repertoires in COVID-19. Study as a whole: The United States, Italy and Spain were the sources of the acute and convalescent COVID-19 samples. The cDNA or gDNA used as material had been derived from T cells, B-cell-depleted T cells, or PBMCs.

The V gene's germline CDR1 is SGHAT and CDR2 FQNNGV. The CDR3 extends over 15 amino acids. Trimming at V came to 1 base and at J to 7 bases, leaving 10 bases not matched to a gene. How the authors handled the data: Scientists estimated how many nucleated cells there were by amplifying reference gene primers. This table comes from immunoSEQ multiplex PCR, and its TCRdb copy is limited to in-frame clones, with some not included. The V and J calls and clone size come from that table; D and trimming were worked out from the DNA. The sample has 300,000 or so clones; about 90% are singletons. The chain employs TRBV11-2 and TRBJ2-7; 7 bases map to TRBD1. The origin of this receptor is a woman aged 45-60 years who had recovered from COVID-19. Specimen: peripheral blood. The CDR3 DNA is TGTGCCAGCAGCTTAGGGGGGACAGACCTAGGGGAGCAGTACTTC. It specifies CASSLGGTDLGEQYF.